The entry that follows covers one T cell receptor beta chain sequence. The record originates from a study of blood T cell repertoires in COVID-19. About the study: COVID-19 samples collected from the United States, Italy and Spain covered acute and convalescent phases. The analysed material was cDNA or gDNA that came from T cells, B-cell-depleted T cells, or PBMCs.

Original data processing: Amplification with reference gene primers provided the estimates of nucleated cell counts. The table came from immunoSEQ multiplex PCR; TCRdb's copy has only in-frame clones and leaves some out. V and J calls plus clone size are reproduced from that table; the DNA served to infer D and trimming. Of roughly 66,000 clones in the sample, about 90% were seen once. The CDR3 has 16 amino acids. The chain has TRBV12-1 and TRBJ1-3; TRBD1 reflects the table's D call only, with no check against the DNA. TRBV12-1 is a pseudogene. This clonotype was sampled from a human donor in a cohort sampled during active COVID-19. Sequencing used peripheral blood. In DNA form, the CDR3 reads TGTGCCAGCAGCATACCCAGGGGGCCGGGTGGAAACACCATATATTTT. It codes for CASSIPRGPGGNTIYF.